These 9 T cell receptor beta chains share one sample of origin, sequenced in a study of OX40 agonist ivuxolimab in advanced cancers. Data came from immunoSEQ multiplex PCR; TCRdb stores just in-frame clones and leaves some out. The sample contains about 69,000 clones, around 90% of which appear only once. Material: CD4+ or CD8+ T cells sorted from blood, obtained in a trial of the OX40 agonist ivuxolimab. The receptors stem from an adult with an advanced solid tumor such as melanoma, head and neck, liver or kidney cancer.

The V and J genes are TRBV11-2 and TRBJ2-5, with 8 bases that match TRBD1. V lost 5 bases and J lost 5; bases outside the gene matches: 4. This CDR3 contains 13 residues. Germline values: CDR1 SGHAT, CDR2 FQNNGV. The CDR3 sequence is CASSPDRAETQYF. Written as DNA, the CDR3 is TGTGCCAGCAGCCCGGACAGGGCGGAGACCCAGTACTTC.

This sequence joins TRBV10-3 and TRBJ2-7, with unresolved D. Germline V CDR1 and CDR2: ENHRY, SYGVKD. V was cut by 0 bases and J by 2 bases, with 14 bases left in between. The CDR3 loop spans 16 amino acids. CDR3 protein: CAISESSWSSPYEQYF. The CDR3 nucleotides are TGTGCCATCAGTGAGTCGAGCTGGAGTAGCCCCTACGAGCAGTACTTC.

This clone appeared a single time. The chain carries TRBV30 and TRBJ2-1, with a tentative D call TRBD2 (6 bases). The germline CDR1 and CDR2 sequences are GTSNPN and SVGIG (reference sequence). CDR3 length equals 15 residues. The V end was cut by 4 bases, the J end by 2 bases, with 15 bases between. The CDR3 DNA is TGTGCCTGGACGCGGGACCTGAATACCTACAATGAGCAGTTCTTC. It encodes CAWTRDLNTYNEQFF. Full variable domain (outside the CDR3, taken from reference TRBV30 and TRBJ2-1): SQTIHQWPATLVQPVGSPLSLECTVEGTSNPNLYWYRQAAGRGLQLLFYSVGIGQISSEVPQNLSASRPQDRQFILSSKKLLLSDSGFYLCAWTRDLNTYNEQFFGPGTRLTVL.

This chain uses TRBV7-3 with TRBJ2-1; a possible D gene is TRBD1 (6 bases). This CDR3 is built from 15 residues. V lost 4 bases, J lost 6 bases, and 16 bases lay in between. CDR1 and CDR2 (germline): SGHTA, FQGTGA. The CDR3 region is CASSSRDTPINEQFF. In nucleotides, the CDR3 is TGTGCCAGCAGCTCCCGGGACACTCCTATCAATGAGCAGTTCTTC.

The chain is built from TRBV4-1 and TRBJ1-1; D gene ambiguous. CDR1 is MGHRA and CDR2 is YSYEKL in the germline V gene. Trimming stripped 1 base from V and 3 bases from J, with 9 bases between. This CDR3 is 14 amino acids long. The CDR3 loop reads CASSQVGVYTEAFF. For the CDR3, the DNA is TGCGCCAGCAGCCAAGTTGGCGTCTACACTGAAGCTTTCTTT.

This clone showed up just a few times. V is TRBV18 and J is TRBJ2-1; D remains ambiguous. The CDR3 runs 13 residues. The germline V gene encodes CDR1 KGHSH and CDR2 LQKENI. The V end was cut by 5 bases, the J end by 1 base, with 6 bases between. The CDR3 protein is CASSSRSYNEQFF. CDR3 DNA: TGTGCCAGCTCATCCCGGTCCTACAATGAGCAGTTCTTC.

This clone is judged medium-sized (0.01 to 0.1%). CDR3: CASSYAGGYGNTIYF. Here the CDR3 DNA reads TGTGCCAGCAGCTATGCAGGGGGCTATGGAAACACCATATATTTT. The chain joins TRBV7-6 to TRBJ1-3, with 8 positions matching TRBD1. The CDR3 runs to 15 residues. V gave up 4 bases and J gave up 3 bases; unmatched junction bases: 5. Per germline, CDR1 SGHVS and CDR2 FNYEAQ.

The V and J genes are TRBV29-1 and TRBJ2-1, with a tentative D call TRBD2 (5 bases). Germline CDR1 reads SQVTM; CDR2 reads ANQGSEA. The length of the CDR3 is 14 residues. The V and J ends lost 6 bases and 7 bases respectively, with 19 bases between them. CDR3 sequence reads: CSVLLRGKGNEQFF. The CDR3 nucleotides read TGCAGCGTCCTTCTCCGGGGAAAGGGAAATGAGCAGTTCTTC.

This rearrangement joins TRBV18 to TRBJ2-5; D is undetermined. The CDR3 runs to 14 residues. From germline, CDR1 is KGHSH and CDR2 LQKENI. The V gene lost 0 bases and the J gene lost 5 bases, with 10 bases spanning the gap. CDR3 amino acids: CASSPPVIPETQYF. Here the CDR3 DNA reads TGTGCCAGCTCACCACCGGTAATTCCGGAGACCCAGTACTTC.